This passage covers 14 T cell receptor beta chains from one sample sequenced in a study of cytomegalovirus exposure and HLA in healthy donors. Both 60 Vbeta primers and 13 Jbeta primers went into the PCR. Data came from immunoSEQ multiplex PCR; TCRdb stores just in-frame clones and leaves some out. In the table there are approximately 110,000 clones, less than 75% of which are singletons. The sample comprised PBMCs. The receptor source for this set is a woman in her 40s in good health and CMV-seronegative.

This clone was detected a few times. The rearrangement links TRBV2 to TRBJ2-7, with D unclear. Trimming pared 6 bases from V and 2 bases from J, leaving 8 bases between. Germline V CDR1 and CDR2: SNHLY, FYNNEI. CDR3 length equals 12 residues. The CDR3 sequence: CASRSEPYEQYF. The CDR3 coding sequence is TGTGCCAGCAGAAGCGAACCCTACGAGCAGTACTTC.

The genes are TRBV7-2 and TRBJ2-2, with TRBD2 identical over 9 bases. This CDR3 spans 16 amino acids. J was trimmed by 4 bases and V by 0 bases; bases with no gene match: 3. From germline, CDR1 is SGHTA and CDR2 FQGNSA. CDR3 protein: CASSLAQRGVTGELFF. DNA of the CDR3: TGTGCCAGCAGCTTAGCCCAGCGGGGGGTCACCGGGGAGCTGTTTTTT.

There are a few counts of this clone. The V gene is TRBV6-5, the J gene TRBJ2-7; 12 positions agree with TRBD2. The CDR3 is made up of 15 amino acids. V lost 5 bases to trimming and J lost 6 bases; unmatched junction nucleotides: 8. The germline gives CDR1 MNHEY, CDR2 SVGAGI. This chain's CDR3 is CASSVGTSGFGEQYF. For the CDR3, the DNA is TGTGCCAGCAGTGTGGGGACTAGCGGGTTCGGCGAGCAGTACTTC.

This rearrangement joins TRBV4-2 to TRBJ2-5, with 9 bases matching TRBD2. J gave up 4 bases and V 0 bases, and 9 bases lay outside the gene matches. The germline CDR1 and CDR2 sequences are LGHNA and YNFKEQ. The CDR3 totals 17 residues. The chain's CDR3 is CASSQDGVAGVGETQYF. CDR3 bases: TGTGCCAGCAGCCAAGATGGAGTAGCGGGGGTCGGAGAGACCCAGTACTTC.

This clone was seen a few times. The gene calls are TRBV7-3 and TRBJ2-5; no definite D call. CDR1 and CDR2 from the germline V gene are SGHTA and FQGTGA. The CDR3 extends over 15 amino acids. V was shortened by 3 bases and J by 1 base, with 12 bases between the two germline ends. In DNA, the CDR3 is TGTGCCAGCAGCTTGATGGGTGACTTCCAAGAGACCCAGTACTTC. It encodes CASSLMGDFQETQYF.

The chain recombines TRBV9 with TRBJ2-7; D might be TRBD2 (5 bases). Trimming shortened V by 0 bases and J by 3 bases, and 16 bases separated the two germline ends. This CDR3 is built from 16 residues. Germline assignment: CDR1 SGDLS and CDR2 YYNGEE. CDR3 residues: CASSVAGSGPFYEQYF. The CDR3 nucleotides read TGTGCCAGCAGCGTAGCGGGGAGCGGCCCCTTCTACGAGCAGTACTTC.

In this sample, this clone turned up a few times. The chain uses TRBV11-2 and TRBJ2-5; TRBD1 might be the D (5 bases). Looked up from germline, CDR1 is SGHAT and CDR2 is FQNNGV. There are 13 residues in the CDR3. The V end lost 5 bases, the J end lost 5 bases, and 12 bases lay between the germline ends. The CDR3 DNA is TGTGCCAGCAGCCAGGGCGCTGCGGAGACCCAGTACTTC. Residues: CASSQGAAETQYF.

The chain carries TRBV4-1 and TRBJ1-5; TRBD1 agrees at 7 bases. V was pared by 3 bases and J by 3 bases, with 5 bases of the junction left unmatched. The length of the CDR3 is 15 residues. Germline values: CDR1 MGHRA, CDR2 YSYEKL. CDR3 region: CASSQLQGINQPQHF. CDR3 nucleotide sequence: TGCGCCAGCAGCCAGTTACAGGGGATCAATCAGCCCCAGCATTTT.

V usage is TRBV7-9 and J usage is TRBJ1-2, with TRBD1 matching over 7 bases. Germline trimming cut 5 bases from V and 8 bases from J; bases unmatched to any gene: 11. The germline CDR1 and CDR2 sequences are SEHNR and FQNEAQ (reference sequence). The CDR3 has 14 amino acids. The CDR3 DNA sequence: TGTGCCAGCAGCCTGACAGGGTCGCCGGGGGGCTACACCTTC. Its protein product is CASSLTGSPGGYTF. The full variable domain, with the rest looked up from reference TRBV7-9 and TRBJ1-2, is DTGVSQNPRHKITKRGQNVTFRCDPISEHNRLYWYRQTLGQGPEFLTYFQNEAQLEKSRLLSDRFSAERPKGSFSTLEIQRTEQGDSAMYLCASSLTGSPGGYTFGSGTRLTVV.

There are a few counts of this clone. This chain joins TRBV4-3 and TRBJ1-2, with 8 positions matching TRBD1. There are 15 residues in the CDR3. Germline CDR1 is LGHNA and CDR2 is YSLEER. Trimming removed 1 base from V and 4 bases from J; junction bases left unmatched: 5. This CDR3 is CASSQADRAVYGYTF. The CDR3, as DNA: TGCGCCAGCAGCCAAGCGGACAGGGCGGTCTATGGCTACACCTTC.

This clone was observed a single time. The chain joins TRBV5-4 to TRBJ1-2; D uncertain. This CDR3 comprises 14 residues. Germline assignment: CDR1 SGHNT and CDR2 YYREEE (reference sequence). Trimming took off 3 bases at V and 3 bases at J, with 12 bases between the two ends. The CDR3 reads CASSYSLRDYGYTF. The CDR3 DNA is TGTGCCAGCAGCTACTCCCTTCGGGACTATGGCTACACCTTC.

The rearrangement joins TRBV5-1 to TRBJ2-1, with TRBD1 identical over 12 bases. The CDR3 has 15 residues. The V gene end was trimmed by 4 bases and the J gene end by 4 bases; junction bases not matched to a gene: 3. Germline V gene lookup returns CDR1 SGHRS and CDR2 YFSETQ. The CDR3 DNA reads as TGCGCCAGCAGCATGGGACAGGGGGCTTACAATGAGCAGTTCTTC. This codes for CASSMGQGAYNEQFF.

V is TRBV7-9 and J is TRBJ2-3; tentatively, D is TRBD1 (6 bases). Germline values: CDR1 SEHNR, CDR2 FQNEAQ (reference sequence). This CDR3 contains 14 residues. The V gene lost 3 bases and the J gene lost 2 bases, with 9 bases spanning the gap. The CDR3 bases are TGTGCCAGCAGCTTGTCAGGGGTCACAGATACGCAGTATTTT. This translates into CASSLSGVTDTQYF.

The V and J genes are TRBV27 and TRBJ1-6; D perhaps matches TRBD1 (5 bases). The length of the CDR3 is 15 residues. The germline V and J ends were trimmed by 6 bases and 6 bases, with 15 bases remaining between them. Germline V gene data show CDR1 as MNHEY and CDR2 as SMNVEV (reference sequence). The CDR3 bases are TGTGCCAGCAGCTCGGGTTGGGGGGGTAATTCACCCCTCCACTTT. It translates to CASSSGWGGNSPLHF.